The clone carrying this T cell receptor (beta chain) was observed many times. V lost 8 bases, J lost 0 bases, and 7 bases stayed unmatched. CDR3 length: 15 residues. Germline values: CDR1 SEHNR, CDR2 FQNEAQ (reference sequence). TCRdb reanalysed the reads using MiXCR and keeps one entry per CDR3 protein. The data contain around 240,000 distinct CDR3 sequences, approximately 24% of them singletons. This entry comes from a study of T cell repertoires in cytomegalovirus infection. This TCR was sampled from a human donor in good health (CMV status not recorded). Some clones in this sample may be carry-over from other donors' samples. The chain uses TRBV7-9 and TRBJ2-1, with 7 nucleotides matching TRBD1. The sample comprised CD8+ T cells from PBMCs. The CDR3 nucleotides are TGTGCCAGCGAGGCACAGGGGAACTCCTACAATGAGCAGTTCTTC. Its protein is CASEAQGNSYNEQFF.